The 10 T cell receptor beta chains listed next were all sequenced from one sample in a study of blood T cells in healthy people across ages. Alongside a J-beta primer mix, a sample-barcoded 5' primer served in a second PCR lasting about 7 to 12 cycles. TCRdb fed the 5' RACE reads into MiXCR, producing one record per CDR3 protein. Here the sample spans about 1 million distinct CDR3 sequences, around 45% being singletons. The sequencing sample was made of blood. These receptors all stem from a woman aged 60-75 years in good health.

This sequence joins TRBV27 and TRBJ2-2; the D gene is possibly TRBD2 (7 bases). Trimming cost V 6 bases and J 1 base, with 15 bases left between them. The CDR3 has 16 residues. Germline V lookup: CDR1 MNHEY, CDR2 SMNVEV (reference sequence). This chain's CDR3 is CASSRGSGMNTGELFF. For the CDR3, the DNA is TGTGCCAGCAGCAGGGGAAGCGGGATGAACACCGGGGAGCTGTTTTTT.

This rearrangement joins TRBV28 to TRBJ2-5; D may correspond to TRBD1 or TRBD2 (6 bases each). The CDR3 is 14 residues long. Germline assignment: CDR1 MDHEN and CDR2 SYDVKM. V dropped 6 bases and J dropped 11 bases, with 22 bases sitting between them. CDR3 nucleotides: TGTGCCAGCAGCCCTACAGGGACCGGGGGCGGGCAGTACTTC. Translating gives CASSPTGTGGGQYF.

A few counts support this clonotype. V gene TRBV5-1 combines with J gene TRBJ2-5; no reliable D call. This CDR3 contains 12 residues. The V end was cut by 6 bases, the J end by 5 bases, with 11 bases between. CDR1 is SGHRS and CDR2 is YFSETQ in the germline V gene. CDR3 sequence (DNA): TGCGCCAGCATAGCCGCTGGTGAGACCCAGTACTTC. Translated, it gives CASIAAGETQYF.

The chain combines TRBV12-3 or TRBV12-4 with TRBJ2-1; TRBD2 is a possible D gene (6 bases). CDR3 length equals 13 residues. Trimming pared 2 bases from V and 10 bases from J, leaving 12 bases between. This CDR3 is CASSLSRDSEQFF. CDR3 in DNA: TGTGCCAGCAGTTTAAGCCGGGACTCCGAGCAGTTCTTC.

This chain links TRBV28 with TRBJ1-6; weak D call: TRBD1 (5 bases). From germline, CDR1 is MDHEN and CDR2 SYDVKM. Trimming pared 6 bases from V and 7 bases from J, leaving 16 bases between. CDR3 length: 15 residues. CDR3 coding DNA: TGTGCCAGCAGCCCGGGACGGCGGCGAAATTCACCCCTCCACTTT. It specifies CASSPGRRRNSPLHF.

The CDR3 nucleotides read TGCGCCAGCAGCCACCTGGGGGGCTCCTACGAGCAGTTCTTC. Translating it yields CASSHLGGSYEQFF. V and J are TRBV5-1 and TRBJ2-1; D could derive from TRBD1 or TRBD2 (6 bases each). The germline V gene has CDR1 SGHRS and CDR2 YFSETQ. The CDR3 extends over 14 amino acids. V was clipped by 4 bases and J by 10 bases, with 18 bases between them. The whole variable domain, remainder taken from reference TRBV5-1 and TRBJ2-1, is KAGVTQTPRYLIKTRGQQVTLSCSPISGHRSVSWYQQTPGQGLQFLFEYFSETQRNKGNFPGRFSGRQFSNSRSEMNVSTLELGDSALYLCASSHLGGSYEQFFGPGTRLTVL.

V usage is TRBV12-3 or TRBV12-4 and J usage is TRBJ2-7, with D possibly TRBD1 on 6 matching bases. CDR3 length: 13 residues. Trimming shortened V by 6 bases and J by 5 bases, and 14 bases separated the two germline ends. As DNA, the CDR3 is TGTGCCAGCAGCAAACAGGGAGTCCACGAGCAGTACTTC. Protein product: CASSKQGVHEQYF.

This rearrangement joins TRBV7-8 to TRBJ1-5, with 8 bases aligning to TRBD1. The CDR3 extends over 14 amino acids. V lost 3 bases to trimming and J lost 5 bases; unmatched junction nucleotides: 3. Germline values: CDR1 SGHVS, CDR2 FQNEAQ. In DNA, the CDR3 is TGTGCCAGCAGCTTGGACAGGGTGTATCAGCCCCAGCATTTT. It translates to CASSLDRVYQPQHF.

Only a few counts were recorded for this clonotype. The rearrangement links TRBV6-2 or TRBV6-3 to TRBJ2-5, with D maybe TRBD1 (6 bases). The CDR3 length is 15 residues. The V end was cut by 2 bases, the J end by 4 bases, with 14 bases between. CDR1 is MNHEY, CDR2 SVGEGT, per germline. CDR3 nucleotide sequence: TGTGCCAGCAGTTACGGACAGAAAAAGGGAGAGACCCAGTACTTC. It is translated as CASSYGQKKGETQYF.

The V gene is TRBV5-1, the J gene TRBJ1-1; tentatively, D is TRBD1 (6 bases). This CDR3 comprises 13 residues. With 2 bases removed from V and 4 bases from J, the gap between germline ends came to 9 bases. Germline CDR1 is SGHRS and CDR2 is YFSETQ. The CDR3 reads CASSFIGGTEAFF. The CDR3 DNA is TGCGCCAGCAGCTTCATAGGGGGCACTGAAGCTTTCTTT.